The T cell receptor (beta chain) described here comes from a study of PD-1 blockade in classical Hodgkin lymphoma. Study results and caveats: The drivers behind the repertoire differences, possibly disease activity or prior therapy, remain undefined. Healthy donors were reported to have higher baseline TCR diversity than newly diagnosed patients. While CD8+ TCR diversity did not rise significantly by C4D1, CD4+ TCR diversity did.

As to time point: cycle 4 day 1 (C4D1), after less than 7 weeks of nivolumab. Every patient experienced relapse after autologous stem cell transplantation, and brentuximab vedotin exposure varied. Profiling relied on immunoSEQ multiplex PCR, and the TCRdb table lists in-frame clones only, not all of them. Among approximately 45,000 clones, 55% to 80% were seen once, and the ten largest hold over 3%. The CDR3 consists of 14 residues. The V gene end was trimmed by 3 bases and the J gene end by 10 bases; junction bases not matched to a gene: 8. The germline V gene encodes CDR1 SGHNT and CDR2 YENEEA. A note on this clone: The antigen remains undetermined.

The V call is TRBV11-3, the J call TRBJ2-3, with 9 bases matching TRBD2. The source is a human donor with classical Hodgkin lymphoma. The starting material was peripheral blood mononuclear cells (PBMCs), obtained before the fourth cycle of nivolumab. For the CDR3, the DNA is TGTGCCAGCAGCTTCGGGCGGGAGGGGGTTCCGCAGTATTTT. Its protein product is CASSFGREGVPQYF.